This T cell receptor beta chain was found in a study of T-cell reconstitution after alpha-beta-depleted transplantation in children. Whole-study results and caveats: Among T cells one year after transplant, newly produced cells accounted for most counts and diversity. Several patients had high TCRbeta diversity at day 60; it came from surviving recipient T cells and thymic progenitors. Several hundred rapidly expanded clones from non-depleted graft cells reportedly supplied alpha-beta T cells about two months post-transplant.

Per germline, CDR1 LNHDA and CDR2 SQIVND (reference sequence). CDR3 size: 11 residues. Trimming took off 9 bases at V and 1 base at J, with 5 bases between the two ends. A few counts support this clonotype. Its matching antigen is unknown. The TCRbeta library incorporated unique molecular identifiers. TCRdb re-called the PCR reads through MiXCR, storing one row per CDR3 protein. The sample lists hundreds of thousands of distinct CDR3 sequences; over 9.5% were seen once. Sequences were derived from PBMCs, sampled before TCRalphabeta/CD19-depleted stem cell transplant. This TCR came from a child aged 2-15 years with inherited bone marrow failure, due to receive a stem cell transplant. This sequence joins TRBV19 and TRBJ2-3; D not resolved. The CDR3 DNA reads TGTGCCAGCCTGGGCACAGATACGCAGTATTTT. Protein product: CASLGTDTQYF.